This T cell receptor beta chain was captured in a study of molecular identifiers for immune sequencing clone quantification. Naive CD8 sequencing libraries were generated from approximately 22,000 to 940,000 sorted cells, with 10%, 30% or 50% RNA as input. Notes on the study in general: Identical TCR molecules can share a barcode, and this sharing could underestimate highly expanded clone sizes. Over 99% of CMV-specific effector molecules, but under 1% of naive ones, were in clones above 20 copies.

The V end lost 7 bases, the J end lost 2 bases, and 15 bases lay between the germline ends. The CDR3 covers 13 residues. Germline CDR1 reads DFQATT; CDR2 reads SNEGSKA (reference sequence). It was with previously described methods and listed TCR primers that bulk TCR libraries were made. TCRdb ran MiXCR on the PCR reads and lists one entry per CDR3 protein. Of around 460,000 distinct CDR3 sequences listed, 20% to 25% are singletons. This clonotype was observed a handful of times. Its antigen is currently unknown. The rearrangement uses TRBV20-1 and TRBJ2-7, with D possibly matching TRBD2 (5 bases). The TCR originated in a human donor in good health. Some libraries in this study had Jurkat cell RNA spiked in. Sequencing used naive CD8+ T cells from blood, with Jurkat cell RNA spiked in. The sample's subset: FACS-sorted CD8+CD4-CCR7+CD45RA+ naive T cells. Written as DNA, the CDR3 is TGCAGTGTTGACCTAGCCACCGCCTACGAGCAGTACTTC. Amino acid sequence: CSVDLATAYEQYF.